This T cell receptor (beta chain) was sequenced during a study of cytomegalovirus exposure and HLA in healthy donors. Study results and caveats: It has been reported that TCR beta sequences accurately predicted the HLA-A and HLA-B alleles of most subjects. Productive rates of about 87% or about 30% were seen for most TCR beta V segments in an earlier analysis.

The ends were cut back, 7 bases at V and 5 bases at J, with 14 bases in the middle. Germline loops: CDR1 LNHDA, CDR2 SQIVND (reference sequence). The CDR3 runs 14 residues. Only one count was recorded for this clone. Its specificity is not known. PCR used 60 Vbeta primers and 13 Jbeta primers. Clones were read by immunoSEQ multiplex PCR, and TCRdb kept only the in-frame ones, dropping some. The table records around 99,000 clones, more than 60% of them present only once. J is TRBJ2-2 and V is TRBV19; possible D gene TRBD2, 5 bases. What was sequenced was PBMCs. This TCR came from a man between 45 and 60 years old in good health and CMV-seropositive. The CDR3 DNA reads TGTGCCAGTAACGGGGAAGGAGGAACCGGGGAGCTGTTTTTT. Translated, it gives CASNGEGGTGELFF.